These 30 T cell receptor beta chains were all obtained from the same sample, sequenced in a study of T cells after yellow fever vaccination. TCRdb itself ran the 5' RACE reads through MiXCR, one entry per CDR3 protein. There are about 320,000 distinct CDR3 sequences in the sample; 3.5% to 4.5% occur only once, and around 19% lies in the top ten. The sequencing here drew on PBMCs, taken 15 days after the yellow fever booster vaccination. The source of these receptors is a man aged 18 to 30 who received the YFV17D yellow fever vaccine.

This clonotype was counted at least ten times. This chain joins TRBV5-1 and TRBJ2-1; 8 bases line up with TRBD1. The CDR3 loop spans 16 amino acids. The germline V gene encodes CDR1 SGHRS and CDR2 YFSETQ. Trimming took 4 bases from V and 0 from J; bases not matched to a gene: 6. CDR3 in DNA: TGCGCCAGCAGCCTGGGACAGGCTTTCTCCTACAATGAGCAGTTCTTC. Protein product: CASSLGQAFSYNEQFF.

This clonotype showed up many times. This sequence joins TRBV5-1 and TRBJ2-5; D is perhaps TRBD2 (6 bases). The germline V and J ends were trimmed by 4 bases and 5 bases, with 18 bases remaining between them. The germline CDR1 and CDR2 sequences are SGHRS and YFSETQ. The CDR3 totals 15 residues. The CDR3 sequence: CASSPADLGGETQYF. Here the CDR3 DNA reads TGCGCCAGCAGCCCAGCTGATTTAGGAGGGGAGACCCAGTACTTC.

This clonotype was counted between two and nine times. The chain's CDR3 is CASSQGTGTGGGEGTQYF. CDR3 nucleotide sequence: TGCGCCAGCAGCCAGGGTACCGGGACAGGGGGCGGAGAGGGCACGCAGTATTTT. V usage is TRBV4-3 and J usage is TRBJ2-3, with 12 bases fitting TRBD1. This CDR3 is 18 amino acids long. CDR1 is LGHNA and CDR2 is YSLEER in the germline V gene. V lost 3 bases to trimming and J lost 9 bases; unmatched junction nucleotides: 16.

The chain couples TRBV12-3 or TRBV12-4 to TRBJ1-6; 7 bases align to TRBD1. This CDR3 spans 14 amino acids. V shed 5 bases, J shed 12 bases, and the junction held 10 bases outside the gene matches. The CDR3 sequence is CASSPTGQRGPLHF. In nucleotides, the CDR3 is TGTGCCAGCAGTCCCACGGGACAGCGAGGACCCCTCCACTTT.

This clonotype has a handful of counts. V is TRBV4-1 and J is TRBJ2-7; a weak D match, TRBD1 (5 bases). V lost 2 bases and J lost 3, with 8 bases in between. The germline gives CDR1 MGHRA, CDR2 YSYEKL. This CDR3 contains 13 residues. CDR3 amino acids: CASSQTGDYEQYV. CDR3 bases: TGCGCCAGCAGCCAAACAGGCGACTACGAGCAGTACGTC.

This clonotype occurred a few times. One junction end does not reproduce the germline sequence, and a read error may be involved. The chain carries TRBV11-2 and TRBJ1-1; D gene uncertain. The length of the CDR3 is 14 residues. Germline V gives CDR1 SGHAT, CDR2 FQNNGV. DNA of the CDR3: TGTGCCAGCAGCCTAGATTTTGCCGGCACTGAAGCTTTCTTT. Translating it yields CASSLDFAGTEAFF. Complete variable domain (other parts from reference TRBV11-2 and TRBJ1-1): EAGVAQSPRYKIIEKRQSVAFWCNPISGHATLYWYQQILGQGPKLLIQFQNNGVVDDSQLPKDRFSAERLKGVDSTLKIQPAKLEDSAVYLCASSLDFAGTEAFFGQGTRLTVV.

This clonotype was observed a few times. The DNA of the CDR3 is TGTGCCAGCAGCCAAGAAGAGGGGAAGGGAAACACCATATATTTT. The encoded protein is CASSQEEGKGNTIYF. The chain combines TRBV4-2 with TRBJ1-3; perhaps TRBD1 as D (5 bases). The CDR3 length is 15 residues. Trimming shortened V by 0 bases and J by 4 bases, and 10 bases separated the two germline ends. Germline CDR1 reads LGHNA; CDR2 reads YNFKEQ.

This clonotype was found many times. As DNA, the CDR3 is TGTGCCAGCAGTTACTCTACCACGGCCTCAGCCCAGCATTTT. Protein sequence: CASSYSTTASAQHF. The chain has TRBV6-5 and TRBJ1-5; D gene ambiguous. CDR1 is MNHEY, CDR2 SVGAGI, per germline. Deletions cut 0 bases from V and 11 bases from J, with 14 bases between. The CDR3 consists of 14 residues.

This clonotype was found many times. The DNA of the CDR3 is TGCGCCAGCAGCTTGGCCGGGACAGTGGAAGAGACCCAGTACTTC. Its translation: CASSLAGTVEETQYF. This chain joins TRBV5-1 and TRBJ2-5, with TRBD1 matching 7 bases. The V gene's germline CDR1 is SGHRS and CDR2 YFSETQ. Trimming took 0 bases from V and 3 from J; bases not matched to a gene: 5. CDR3 length equals 15 residues.

This clonotype was detected ten times or more. V gene TRBV7-2 combines with J gene TRBJ2-2, with D maybe TRBD2 (5 bases). CDR1 SGHTA and CDR2 FQGNSA come from the germline V gene. The CDR3 totals 16 residues. The V end lost 1 base, the J end lost 5 bases, and 14 bases lay between the germline ends. The CDR3 nucleotides read TGTGCCAGCAGCTTAGGGAGGCTTGACTTGACCGGGGAGCTGTTTTTT. It codes for CASSLGRLDLTGELFF.

J is TRBJ2-7 and V is TRBV18; weak D call: TRBD1 (5 bases). The germline CDR1 and CDR2 sequences are KGHSH and LQKENI. There are 14 residues in the CDR3. V lost 2 bases and J lost 1, with 9 bases in between. CDR3 protein: CASSPWPGSYEQYF. In nucleotides, the CDR3 is TGTGCCAGCTCACCATGGCCAGGGTCCTACGAGCAGTACTTC.

The sample holds a few counts of this clonotype. CDR3 sequence: CSAGTTGQYF. CDR3 in DNA: TGCAGTGCCGGGACGACCGGGCAGTACTTC. The chain joins TRBV20-1 to TRBJ2-5; D might be TRBD1 or TRBD2, each matching 5 bases. From germline, CDR1 is DFQATT and CDR2 SNEGSKA (reference sequence). The CDR3 spans 10 residues. Trimming took off 6 bases at V and 11 bases at J, with 13 bases between the two ends.

The sample holds many counts of this clonotype. The rearrangement links TRBV7-2 to TRBJ1-1; possible D gene TRBD1, 6 bases. CDR3 length: 11 residues. Between the trimmed V and J ends, which lost 10 bases and 8 bases, there was a span of 14 bases. Germline loops: CDR1 SGHTA, CDR2 FQGNSA. The CDR3 here is CAIKRTAEAFF. The CDR3 DNA is TGTGCCATCAAAAGGACAGCGGAAGCTTTCTTT.

The table lists this clonotype with a few counts. The chain employs TRBV7-2 and TRBJ2-7; either TRBD1 or TRBD2 may supply D (6 bases each). Germline CDR1 and CDR2: SGHTA and FQGNSA. The CDR3 has 13 residues. V was cut by 5 bases and J by 2 bases, with 10 bases left in between. The CDR3 loop is CASSQGGPYEQYV. CDR3 nucleotide sequence: TGTGCCAGCAGCCAAGGGGGGCCCTACGAGCAGTACGTC.

This clonotype appeared many times. The CDR3 spells CSVEVDGGAEDTQYF. The CDR3 DNA reads as TGCAGCGTTGAAGTGGATGGGGGGGCCGAAGATACGCAGTATTTT. This chain connects TRBV29-1 to TRBJ2-3, with a weak D call TRBD2 (7 bases). Germline loops: CDR1 SQVTM, CDR2 ANQGSEA. The CDR3 has 15 residues. V lost 1 base, J lost 5 bases, and 16 bases lay in between.

This clonotype was found a few times. This chain links TRBV15 with TRBJ2-1; D is uncertain. Germline V gene lookup returns CDR1 LNHNV and CDR2 YYDKDF (reference sequence). The V and J ends lost 0 bases and 2 bases respectively, with 14 bases between them. CDR3 size: 17 residues. The CDR3 sequence: CATSRDRTGRAYNEQFF. DNA of the CDR3: TGTGCCACCAGCAGAGATAGAACGGGCCGGGCCTACAATGAGCAGTTCTTC.

This clonotype has at least ten counts. This rearrangement joins TRBV18 to TRBJ1-5; D perhaps matches TRBD1 (5 bases). CDR3 length: 18 amino acids. Germline V lookup: CDR1 KGHSH, CDR2 LQKENI. Trimming took off 2 bases at V and 0 bases at J, with 17 bases between the two ends. The DNA of the CDR3 is TGTGCCAGCTCACCATTGGGGCAGGGTTTCCTTAGCAATCAGCCCCAGCATTTT. This gives the protein CASSPLGQGFLSNQPQHF.

This chain connects TRBV7-2 to TRBJ2-5, with D possibly matching TRBD2 (6 bases). Per germline, CDR1 SGHTA and CDR2 FQGNSA. This CDR3 is 15 amino acids long. V was trimmed by 5 bases and J by 1 base, leaving 14 bases between them. The CDR3 here is CASSPSRDFQETQYF. Written as DNA, the CDR3 is TGTGCCAGCAGCCCGAGCCGGGACTTCCAAGAGACCCAGTACTTC.

The genes are TRBV12-3 or TRBV12-4 and TRBJ1-6, with 8 bases matching TRBD1. Unmatched junction bases numbered 12, after V lost 4 bases and J lost 13 bases. The CDR3 is 15 amino acids. CDR3 amino acids: CASSSQGALVGPLHF. The CDR3 nucleotides read TGTGCCAGCAGTTCCCAGGGGGCTCTTGTCGGGCCCCTCCACTTT.

In this sample, this clonotype turned up a few times. V usage is TRBV3-1 and J usage is TRBJ1-2, with D unclear. The germline V gene encodes CDR1 LGHDT and CDR2 YNNKEL (reference sequence). V was clipped by 3 bases and J by 3 bases, with 14 bases between them. The CDR3 loop spans 15 amino acids. The CDR3 DNA is TGTGCCAGCAGCCATCGTGACCCCATTTACTATGGCTACACCTTC. The encoded protein is CASSHRDPIYYGYTF.

In DNA form, the CDR3 reads TGTGCCAGCACCAAGGGAGATGGGAGGGAGACCCAGTACTTC. Its translation: CASTKGDGRETQYF. The V call is TRBV6-1, the J call TRBJ2-5, with a tentative D call TRBD2 (6 bases). Germline V gene sequence: CDR1 MNHNS, CDR2 SASEGT. There are 14 residues in the CDR3. The V end was cut by 7 bases, the J end by 5 bases, with 17 bases between.

The table lists this clonotype with many counts. This chain links TRBV5-6 with TRBJ2-1; 7 bases match TRBD1. Looked up from germline, CDR1 is SGHDT and CDR2 is YYEEEE. The CDR3 totals 15 residues. J was trimmed by 9 bases and V by 0 bases; bases with no gene match: 9. CDR3 coding DNA: TGTGCCAGCAGCTTGGATCCGGACAGGATAACTGAGCAGTTCTTC. Translating gives CASSLDPDRITEQFF.

This clonotype was counted at least ten times. J is TRBJ2-4 and V is TRBV4-2; tentative D call: TRBD2 (6 bases). CDR1 is LGHNA and CDR2 is YNFKEQ in the germline V gene. Trimming removed 2 bases at V and 1 base at J, with 15 bases between. This CDR3 has 17 residues. For the CDR3, the DNA is TGTGCCAGCAGCCAACCTGGCCTGGGACTGGCCAAAAACATTCAGTACTTC. This translates into CASSQPGLGLAKNIQYF.

The V call is TRBV6-6, the J call TRBJ1-4, with D uncertain. The germline gives CDR1 MNHNY, CDR2 SVGAGI (reference sequence). This CDR3 contains 15 residues. Deletions cut 3 bases from V and 0 bases from J, with 8 bases between. The CDR3 nucleotides are TGTGCCAGCAGTTATGGCTTAGCAACTAATGAAAAACTGTTTTTT. Translated: CASSYGLATNEKLFF.

This clonotype was found many times. The V call is TRBV28, the J call TRBJ2-3; D uncertain. Trimming took 2 bases from V and 3 from J, leaving 12 bases between them. The CDR3 consists of 15 residues. The germline V gene encodes CDR1 MDHEN and CDR2 SYDVKM. CDR3 coding DNA: TGTGCCAGCAGTTTAAACCCTACTAAGACAGATACGCAGTATTTT. Translated, it gives CASSLNPTKTDTQYF.

This clonotype turned up a few times. The chain links TRBV12-3 or TRBV12-4 to TRBJ1-1; TRBD1 might be the D (6 bases). Trimming shortened V by 5 bases and J by 7 bases, and 11 bases separated the two germline ends. CDR3 length equals 12 residues. The CDR3: CASSQGGGEAFF. CDR3 DNA sequence: TGTGCCAGCAGTCAAGGGGGGGGTGAAGCTTTCTTT.

This sequence joins TRBV29-1 and TRBJ2-5, with D possibly being TRBD2 (5 bases). Germline CDR1 and CDR2: SQVTM and ANQGSEA. The CDR3 contains 11 residues. Trimming shortened V by 6 bases and J by 3 bases, and 8 bases separated the two germline ends. DNA for the CDR3: TGCAGCGTGGCCGGGGAAGAGACCCAGTACTTC. Translating gives CSVAGEETQYF. The entire variable domain, with the rest obtained from reference TRBV29-1 and TRBJ2-5, is as follows: SAVISQKPSRDICQRGTSLTIQCQVDSQVTMMFWYRQQPGQSLTLIATANQGSEATYESGFVIDKFPISRPNLTFSTLTVSNMSPEDSSIYLCSVAGEETQYFGPGTRLLVL.

The chain couples TRBV7-2 to TRBJ2-3; a weak D match, TRBD2 (7 bases). CDR3 size: 17 residues. Trimming pared 1 base from V and 4 bases from J, leaving 18 bases between. Germline V gene sequence: CDR1 SGHTA, CDR2 FQGNSA. The CDR3 spells CASSLEAGGRGADTQYF. The CDR3 bases are TGTGCCAGCAGCTTAGAAGCTGGGGGCCGGGGGGCAGATACGCAGTATTTT.

The sample holds a few counts of this clonotype. The chain couples TRBV28 to TRBJ2-7, with no clear D. V was cut by 6 bases and J by 6 bases, with 12 bases left in between. The CDR3 is made up of 12 amino acids. The V gene's germline CDR1 is MDHEN and CDR2 SYDVKM. The CDR3 nucleotides read TGTGCCAGCAGCTCAGCAACCTCCGAGCAGTACGTC. Amino acid sequence: CASSSATSEQYV.

This clonotype was seen repeatedly, ten times or more. The chain carries TRBV6-6 and TRBJ2-1, with TRBD2 matching over 10 bases. The trim removed 0 bases at V and 8 bases at J, leaving 10 bases unmatched. This CDR3 is 17 amino acids long. CDR1 and CDR2 from the germline V gene are MNHNY and SVGAGI (reference sequence). The CDR3 DNA reads as TGTGCCAGCAGTTACTCGAGTATCAGCGGGGGGGCATATGAGCAGTTCTTC. Protein product: CASSYSSISGGAYEQFF.